This is a list of T cell receptor beta chains from one sample in a study of CD8+ T cells in alopecia areata. The table came from immunoSEQ multiplex PCR; TCRdb's copy has only in-frame clones and leaves some out. The sample shows 80,000 to 100,000 clones, about 40% of them seen only once. This material consisted of CD8+ T cells sorted from blood, taken at week 24, from a patient treated with tofacitinib. The origin of the receptors is a human donor with alopecia areata. Each CDR3 is given with its conserved first and last residue. D genes are given only for firm matches. The listing skips clone size in some rows; elsewhere it reads once, few, many or a size class.

. TRBJ2-3 . TRBV7-9 CASSLSPTQYF TGTGCCAGCAGCTTAAGCCCAACGCAGTATTTT
. TRBJ2-2 TRBD1 TRBV7-9 CASSSRPDRVETGELFF TGTGCCAGCAGCTCCCGACCTGACAGGGTAGAAACCGGGGAGCTGTTTTTT
. TRBJ1-1 . TRBV25-1 CASSVGPYDGAFF TGTGCCAGCAGTGTCGGGCCTTATGACGGAGCTTTCTTT
few TRBJ1-2 . TRBV29-1 CSGLENYGYTF TGCAGCGGACTAGAGAACTATGGCTACACCTTC
medium-sized TRBJ2-2 . TRBV14 CASSQEGGDSGTGELFF TGTGCCAGCAGCCAGGAAGGTGGTGACAGTGGGACCGGGGAGCTGTTTTTT
few TRBJ2-5 TRBD1 TRBV7-9 CASSSTGARETQYF TGTGCCAGCAGCTCGACAGGGGCGAGAGAGACCCAGTACTTC
. TRBJ2-7 . TRBV19 CASSWGSGGIYEQYF TGTGCCAGTAGTTGGGGGTCAGGGGGGATCTACGAGCAGTACTTC
. TRBJ2-7 . TRBV7-2 CASSHLGKTYEQYF TGTGCCAGCAGCCACTTAGGGAAAACCTACGAGCAGTACTTC
. TRBJ2-1 TRBD2 TRBV7-6 CASSLWTSGRAYNEQFF TGTGCCAGCAGCTTATGGACTAGCGGGAGGGCCTACAATGAGCAGTTCTTC
. TRBJ2-1 . TRBV29-1 CSVVGGIAGSEQFF TGCAGCGTTGTGGGCGGGATTGCGGGATCGGAGCAGTTCTTC
once TRBJ2-7 TRBD2 TRBV29-1 CSVTSADSYEQYF TGTAGCGTCACTAGCGCGGATAGCTACGAGCAGTACTTC
. TRBJ2-2 . TRBV19 CASRVNTGELFF TGTGCCAGTAGAGTGAACACCGGGGAGCTGTTTTTT
. TRBJ2-3 . TRBV28 CASSAYGSGDTQYF TGTGCCAGCTCCGCCTATGGGTCGGGAGATACGCAGTATTTT
. TRBJ2-1 . TRBV6-6 CASRVLGGSENEQFF TGTGCCAGCAGGGTCTTAGGAGGGTCGGAAAATGAGCAGTTCTTC
few TRBJ2-7 . TRBV6-6 CASGIPNYEQYF TGTGCCAGCGGAATCCCGAACTACGAGCAGTACTTC
few TRBJ2-4 . TRBV11-2 CASSLGDIQYF TGTGCCAGCAGCTTGGGAGACATTCAGTACTTC
. TRBJ1-1 . TRBV30 CAHSSLAGAFF TGTGCCCATTCATCACTCGCTGGAGCTTTCTTT
. TRBJ1-1 . TRBV4-1 CASSQDAGADEAFF TGCGCCAGCAGCCAAGATGCGGGGGCTGATGAAGCTTTCTTT
. TRBJ2-3 . TRBV9 CASSVSSVYTDTQYF TGTGCCAGCAGCGTTTCTAGCGTATACACAGATACGCAGTATTTT
. TRBJ1-1 . TRBV28 CASSLPGTGTEAFF TGTGCCAGCAGTTTACCCGGGACGGGCACTGAAGCTTTCTTT
. TRBJ2-7 . TRBV5-4 CASSLYGSYEQYF TGTGCCAGCAGCTTGTACGGGTCCTACGAGCAGTACTTC
. TRBJ2-7 TRBD2 TRBV7-3 CASSPHPGRVDEQYF TGTGCCAGCAGCCCCCATCCCGGGAGGGTAGACGAGCAGTACTTC
. TRBJ1-1 TRBD1 TRBV25-1 CASRPHQGALTEAFF TGTGCCAGCAGACCACACCAGGGGGCGCTTACTGAAGCTTTCTTT
. TRBJ2-5 TRBD1 TRBV10-3 CAIRPTGEPQETQYF TGTGCCATCAGGCCGACAGGGGAGCCACAAGAGACCCAGTACTTC
. TRBJ2-5 . TRBV6-5 CASSYRGAETQYF TGTGCCAGCAGCTATAGAGGCGCAGAGACCCAGTACTTC
. TRBJ2-3 TRBD2 TRBV27 CASSLSKRGGAAGSQYF TGTGCCAGCAGTTTATCGAAGCGGGGAGGGGCCGCCGGATCGCAGTATTTT
. TRBJ1-1 . TRBV6-6 CAHASSNTEAFF TGTGCCCACGCTTCCTCGAACACTGAAGCTTTCTTT
. TRBJ2-1 TRBD2 TRBV29-1 CSGAGGRVNEQFF TGCAGCGGGGCTGGAGGGAGGGTCAATGAGCAGTTCTTC
. TRBJ1-1 . TRBV14 CASSQENGFEAFF TGTGCCAGCAGCCAAGAAAACGGCTTTGAAGCTTTCTTT
. TRBJ1-2 . TRBV4-1 CASSPPGDYGYTF TGCGCCAGCAGCCCTCCTGGGGACTATGGCTACACCTTC
. TRBJ2-1 . TRBV30 CAWSVNNEQFF TGTGCCTGGAGCGTGAACAATGAGCAGTTCTTC
. TRBJ2-7 . TRBV5-6 CASSLGSSFYEQYF TGTGCCAGCAGCTTGGGGTCTAGCTTCTACGAGCAGTACTTC
. TRBJ2-1 TRBD2 TRBV4-1 CASRLADDNEQFF TGCGCCAGCAGACTAGCGGATGACAATGAGCAGTTCTTC
. TRBJ1-6 . TRBV27 CASNRGDNSPLHF TGTGCCAGCAACCGGGGCGATAATTCACCCCTCCACTTT
few TRBJ1-4 . TRBV7-9 CASSQTGREKLFF TGTGCCAGCAGCCAAACAGGGCGCGAAAAACTGTTTTTT
. TRBJ2-7 TRBD2 TRBV7-2 CASSPSGLAGEYEQYF TGTGCCAGCAGCCCCTCGGGACTAGCGGGAGAATACGAGCAGTACTTC
. TRBJ2-7 TRBD2 TRBV15 CATSGPPGLEGYEQYF TGTGCCACCAGCGGTCCACCGGGACTAGAAGGCTACGAGCAGTACTTC
. TRBJ2-7 . TRBV5-1 CASSLVVGNYEQYF TGCGCCAGCAGCTTGGTAGTGGGGAACTACGAGCAGTACTTC
. TRBJ1-5 TRBD1 TRBV9 CASSVGGGGNQPQHF TGTGCCAGCAGCGTAGGAGGGGGCGGCAATCAGCCCCAGCATTTT
. TRBJ2-1 . TRBV2 CASSDRARDRRPQEQFF TGTGCCAGCAGTGACAGGGCCCGGGACCGCAGACCTCAAGAGCAGTTCTTC
few TRBJ2-1 . TRBV2 CASSEFIGGDYNEQFF TGTGCCAGCAGTGAGTTTATCGGAGGGGACTACAATGAGCAGTTCTTC
. TRBJ1-1 . TRBV2 CASSDMGRLGDTEAFF TGTGCCAGCAGTGATATGGGACGACTGGGTGACACTGAAGCTTTCTTT
few TRBJ2-1 . TRBV29-1 CTGADGYNEQFF TGCACGGGAGCAGATGGGTACAATGAGCAGTTCTTC
few TRBJ2-7 . TRBV29-1 CSGIQGGYEQYF TGCAGCGGGATACAGGGTGGCTACGAGCAGTACTTC
. TRBJ2-7 . TRBV10-2 CASATYEQYF TGCGCCAGCGCAACTTACGAGCAGTACTTC